This T cell receptor (beta chain) was captured by sequencing in a study of blood T cell repertoires in COVID-19. Study in general: The samples span acute and convalescent COVID-19 from the United States, Italy and Spain. T cells, B-cell-depleted T cells, or PBMCs provided the cDNA or gDNA that served as material.

As handled by the study authors: Amplified reference gene primers provided the basis for estimating nucleated cell counts. Produced via immunoSEQ multiplex PCR; TCRdb's table is partial and in-frame only. V and J calls plus clone size are reproduced from that table; the DNA served to infer D and trimming. The table shows approximately 130,000 clones, with around 85% occurring only once. This CDR3 spans 11 amino acids. The V end was cut by 6 bases, the J end by 3 bases, with 6 bases between. Germline lookup yields CDR1 SNHLY and CDR2 FYNNEI. The sample was peripheral blood. This TCR came from a woman aged 50 to 60 who had recovered from COVID-19. V and J are TRBV2 and TRBJ2-7; D might be TRBD2 (6 bases). CDR3 region: CASRRGYEQYF. Written as DNA, the CDR3 is TGTGCCAGCAGGCGGGGCTACGAGCAGTACTTC. The complete variable domain, with remaining parts taken from reference TRBV2 and TRBJ2-7, reads EPEVTQTPSHQVTQMGQEVILRCVPISNHLYFYWYRQILGQKVEFLVSFYNNEISEKSEIFDDQFSVERPDGSNFTLKIRSTKLEDSAMYFCASRRGYEQYFGPGTRLTVT.